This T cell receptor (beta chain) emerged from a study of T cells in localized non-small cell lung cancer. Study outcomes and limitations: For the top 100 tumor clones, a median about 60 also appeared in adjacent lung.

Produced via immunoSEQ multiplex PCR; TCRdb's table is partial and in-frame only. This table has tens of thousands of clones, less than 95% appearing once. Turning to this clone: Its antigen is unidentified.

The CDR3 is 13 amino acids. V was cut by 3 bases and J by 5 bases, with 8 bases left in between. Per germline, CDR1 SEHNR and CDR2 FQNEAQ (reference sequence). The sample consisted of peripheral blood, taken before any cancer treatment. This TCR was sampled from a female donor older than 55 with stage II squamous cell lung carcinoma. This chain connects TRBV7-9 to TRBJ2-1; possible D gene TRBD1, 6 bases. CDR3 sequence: CASSLDSHNEQFF. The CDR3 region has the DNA TGTGCCAGCAGCTTGGACAGTCACAATGAGCAGTTCTTC.